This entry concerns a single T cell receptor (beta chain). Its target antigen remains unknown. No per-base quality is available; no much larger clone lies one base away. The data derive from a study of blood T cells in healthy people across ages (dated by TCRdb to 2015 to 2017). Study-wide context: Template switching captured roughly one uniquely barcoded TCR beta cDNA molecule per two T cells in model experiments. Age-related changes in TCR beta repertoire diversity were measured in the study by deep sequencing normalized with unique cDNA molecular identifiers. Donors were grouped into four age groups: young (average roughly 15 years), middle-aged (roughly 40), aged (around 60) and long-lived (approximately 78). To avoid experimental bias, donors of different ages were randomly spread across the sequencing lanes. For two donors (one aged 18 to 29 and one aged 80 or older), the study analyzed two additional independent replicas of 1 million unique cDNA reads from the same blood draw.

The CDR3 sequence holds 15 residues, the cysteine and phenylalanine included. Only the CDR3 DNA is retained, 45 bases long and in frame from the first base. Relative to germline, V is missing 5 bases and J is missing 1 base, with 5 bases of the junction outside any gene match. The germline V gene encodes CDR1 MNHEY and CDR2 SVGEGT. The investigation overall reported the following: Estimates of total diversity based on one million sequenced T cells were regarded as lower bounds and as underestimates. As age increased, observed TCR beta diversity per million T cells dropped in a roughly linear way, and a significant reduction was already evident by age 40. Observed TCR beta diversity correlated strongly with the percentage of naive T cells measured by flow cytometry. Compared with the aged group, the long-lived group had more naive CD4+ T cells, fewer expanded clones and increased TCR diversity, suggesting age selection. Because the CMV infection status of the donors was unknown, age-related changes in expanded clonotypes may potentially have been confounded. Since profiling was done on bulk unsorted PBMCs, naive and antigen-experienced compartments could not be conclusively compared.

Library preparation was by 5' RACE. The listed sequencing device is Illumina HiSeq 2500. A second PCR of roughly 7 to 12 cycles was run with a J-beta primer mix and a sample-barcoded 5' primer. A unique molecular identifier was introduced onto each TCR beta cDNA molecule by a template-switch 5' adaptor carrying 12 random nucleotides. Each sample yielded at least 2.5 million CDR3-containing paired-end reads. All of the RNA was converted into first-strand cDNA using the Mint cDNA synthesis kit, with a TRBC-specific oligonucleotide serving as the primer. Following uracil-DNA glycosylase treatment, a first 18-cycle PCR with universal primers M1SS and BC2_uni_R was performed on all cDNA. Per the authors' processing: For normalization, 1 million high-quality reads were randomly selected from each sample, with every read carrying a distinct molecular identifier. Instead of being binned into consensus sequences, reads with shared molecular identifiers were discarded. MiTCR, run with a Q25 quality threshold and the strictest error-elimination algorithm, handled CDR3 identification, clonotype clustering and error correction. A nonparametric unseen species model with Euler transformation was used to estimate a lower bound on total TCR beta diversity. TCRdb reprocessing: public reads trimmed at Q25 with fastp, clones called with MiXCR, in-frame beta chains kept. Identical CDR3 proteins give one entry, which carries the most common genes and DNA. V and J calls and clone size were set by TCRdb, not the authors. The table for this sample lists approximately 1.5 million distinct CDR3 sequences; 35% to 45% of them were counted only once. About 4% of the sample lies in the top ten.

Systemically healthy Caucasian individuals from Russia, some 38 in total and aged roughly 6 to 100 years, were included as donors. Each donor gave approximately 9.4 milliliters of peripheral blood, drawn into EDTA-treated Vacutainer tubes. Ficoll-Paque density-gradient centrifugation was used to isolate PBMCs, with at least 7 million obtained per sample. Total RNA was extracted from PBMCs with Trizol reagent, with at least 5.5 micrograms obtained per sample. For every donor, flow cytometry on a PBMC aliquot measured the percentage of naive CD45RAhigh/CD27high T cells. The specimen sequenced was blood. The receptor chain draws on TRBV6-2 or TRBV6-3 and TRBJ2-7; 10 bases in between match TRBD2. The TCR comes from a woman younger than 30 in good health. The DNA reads TGTGCCAGCAGTCTAGCGGGAGTATTATCCTACGAGCAGTACTTC. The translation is CASSLAGVLSYEQYF.